This entry is about one T cell receptor (beta chain). Original processing methods: Estimates of nucleated cell counts were drawn from the amplification of reference gene primers. The repertoire was sequenced with immunoSEQ multiplex PCR; TCRdb's copy has only in-frame clones and lacks some. V and J calls and clone size are as listed in that table; D and trimming were resolved from the DNA. The sample holds more than 300,000 clones, roughly four fifths seen once. Membership in each cohort depended on participant-reported clinical history. Recovered status in Cohort 3 required two negative PCRs, clearance, or symptom resolution. This sample was taken from a study of blood T cell repertoires in COVID-19. Whole-study context: PBMCs, B-cell-depleted T cells, or T cells provided the cDNA or gDNA that made up the material.

The CDR3 is 16 residues long. With V trimmed by 3 bases and J by 5 bases, 7 bases remained unmatched. CDR1 is KGHDR, CDR2 SFDVKD, per germline. The chain carries TRBV24-1 and TRBJ2-5; 11 positions match TRBD1. The sample taken for sequencing was PBMCs or T cells enriched from blood (not recorded which). The source is a woman in her 50s who had recovered from COVID-19. The CDR3 sequence is CATSDGQGAWGETQYF. The CDR3 nucleotides read TGTGCCACCAGTGATGGACAGGGGGCATGGGGGGAGACCCAGTACTTC.